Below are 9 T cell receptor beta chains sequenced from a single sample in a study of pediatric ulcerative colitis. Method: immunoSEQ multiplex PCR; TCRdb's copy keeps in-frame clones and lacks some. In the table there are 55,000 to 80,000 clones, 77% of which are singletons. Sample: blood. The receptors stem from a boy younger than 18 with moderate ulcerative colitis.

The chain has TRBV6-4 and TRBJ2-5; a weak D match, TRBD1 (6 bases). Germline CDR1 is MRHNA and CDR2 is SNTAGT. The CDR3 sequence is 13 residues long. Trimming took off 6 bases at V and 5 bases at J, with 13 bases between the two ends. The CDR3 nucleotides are TGTGCCAGCAGATACAGGGTAGTGGAGACCCAGTACTTC. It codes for CASRYRVVETQYF.

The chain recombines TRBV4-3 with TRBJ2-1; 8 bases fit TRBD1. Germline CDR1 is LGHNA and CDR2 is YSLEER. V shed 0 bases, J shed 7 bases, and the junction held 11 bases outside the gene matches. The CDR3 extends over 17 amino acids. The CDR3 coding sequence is TGCGCCAGCAGCCAAGATCTCCGACAGGGGAAGGGGAATGAGCAGTTCTTC. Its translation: CASSQDLRQGKGNEQFF.

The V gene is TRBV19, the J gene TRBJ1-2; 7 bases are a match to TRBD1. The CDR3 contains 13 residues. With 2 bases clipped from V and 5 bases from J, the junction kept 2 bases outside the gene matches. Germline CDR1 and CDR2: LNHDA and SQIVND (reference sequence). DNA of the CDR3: TGTGCCAGTAGTATACAGGGGGATTATGGCTACACCTTC. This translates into CASSIQGDYGYTF.

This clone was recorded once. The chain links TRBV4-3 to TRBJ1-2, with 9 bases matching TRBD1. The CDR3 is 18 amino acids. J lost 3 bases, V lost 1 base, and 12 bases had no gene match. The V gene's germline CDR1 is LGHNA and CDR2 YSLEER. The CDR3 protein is CASSQVGFGQGYHYGYTF. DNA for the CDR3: TGCGCCAGCAGCCAAGTGGGTTTTGGACAGGGGTATCACTATGGCTACACCTTC.

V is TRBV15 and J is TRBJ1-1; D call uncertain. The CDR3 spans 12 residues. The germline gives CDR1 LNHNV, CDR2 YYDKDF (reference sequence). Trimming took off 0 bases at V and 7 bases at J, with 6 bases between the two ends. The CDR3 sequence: CATSREKSEAFF. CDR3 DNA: TGTGCCACCAGCAGAGAGAAGAGTGAAGCTTTCTTT.

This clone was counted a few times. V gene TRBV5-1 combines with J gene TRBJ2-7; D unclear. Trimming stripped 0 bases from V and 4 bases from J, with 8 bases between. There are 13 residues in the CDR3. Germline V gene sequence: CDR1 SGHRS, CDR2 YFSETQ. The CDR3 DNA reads TGCGCCAGCAGCTTGGATTCAGCATACGAGCAGTACTTC. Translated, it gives CASSLDSAYEQYF.

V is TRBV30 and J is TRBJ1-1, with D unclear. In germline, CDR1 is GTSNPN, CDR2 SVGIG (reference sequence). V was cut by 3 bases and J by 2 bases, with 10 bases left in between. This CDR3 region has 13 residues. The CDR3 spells CAWRAGANTEAFF. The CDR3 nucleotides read TGTGCCTGGAGGGCTGGCGCTAACACTGAAGCTTTCTTT.

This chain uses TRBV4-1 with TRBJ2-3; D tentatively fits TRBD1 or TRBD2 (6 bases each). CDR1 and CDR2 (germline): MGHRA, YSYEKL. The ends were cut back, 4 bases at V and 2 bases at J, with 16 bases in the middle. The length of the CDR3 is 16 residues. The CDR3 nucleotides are TGCGCCAGCAGCCCTTTACCGGGGGCCCCCACAGATACGCAGTATTTT. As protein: CASSPLPGAPTDTQYF.

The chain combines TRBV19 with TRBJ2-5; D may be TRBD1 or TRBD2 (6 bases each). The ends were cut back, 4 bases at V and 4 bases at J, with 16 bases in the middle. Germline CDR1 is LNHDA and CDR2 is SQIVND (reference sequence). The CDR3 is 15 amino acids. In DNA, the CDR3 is TGTGCCAGTAGTACCATTCGGGGGCGCAGAGAGACCCAGTACTTC. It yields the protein CASSTIRGRRETQYF.